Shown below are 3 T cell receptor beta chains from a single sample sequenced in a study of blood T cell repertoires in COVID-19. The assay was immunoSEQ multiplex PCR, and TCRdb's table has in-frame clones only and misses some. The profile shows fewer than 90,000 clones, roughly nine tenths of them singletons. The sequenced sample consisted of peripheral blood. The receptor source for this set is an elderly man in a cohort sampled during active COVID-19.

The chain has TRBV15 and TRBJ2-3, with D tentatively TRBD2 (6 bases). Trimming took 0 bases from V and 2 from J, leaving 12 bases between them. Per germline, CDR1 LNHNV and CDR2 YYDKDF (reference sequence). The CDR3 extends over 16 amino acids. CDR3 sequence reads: CATSRDNRGLTDTQYF. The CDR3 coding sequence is TGTGCCACCAGCAGAGATAACCGGGGACTCACAGATACGCAGTATTTT.

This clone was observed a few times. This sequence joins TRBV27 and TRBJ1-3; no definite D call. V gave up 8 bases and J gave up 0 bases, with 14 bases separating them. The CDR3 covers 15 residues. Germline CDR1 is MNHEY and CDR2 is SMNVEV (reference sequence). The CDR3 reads CASARTGNSGNTIYF. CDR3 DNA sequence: TGTGCCAGCGCCCGGACGGGGAACTCTGGAAACACCATATATTTT.

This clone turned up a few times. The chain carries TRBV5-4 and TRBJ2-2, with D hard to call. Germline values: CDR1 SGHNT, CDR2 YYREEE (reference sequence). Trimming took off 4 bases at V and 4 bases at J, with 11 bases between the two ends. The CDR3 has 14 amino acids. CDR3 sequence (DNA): TGTGCCAGCAGCCAACCAACTACCACCGGGGAGCTGTTTTTT. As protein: CASSQPTTTGELFF. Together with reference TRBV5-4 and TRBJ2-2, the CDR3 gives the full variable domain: ETGVTQSPTHLIKTRGQQVTLRCSSQSGHNTVSWYQQALGQGPQFIFQYYREEENGRGNFPPRFSGLQFPNYSSELNVNALELDDSALYLCASSQPTTTGELFFGEGSRLTVL.